This TCR beta chain came from a study of control samples from healthy donors and cancer patients. The germline gives CDR1 LNHDA, CDR2 SQIVND (reference sequence). Trimming at V came to 1 base and at J to 8 bases, leaving 4 bases not matched to a gene. The CDR3 loop spans 14 amino acids. Sequencing was performed with immunoSEQ multiplex PCR; in TCRdb, only in-frame clones are kept and a portion is missing. The sample gives some 130,000 clones, around nine tenths of which show up once; roughly 8% is in the top ten. This chain connects TRBV19 to TRBJ1-4; the match to TRBD1 covers 7 bases. Sequenced: PBMCs. The receptor comes from a man aged 45 to 65 with head and neck cancer. CDR3 sequence reads: CASSIGTGLEKLFF. In DNA form, the CDR3 reads TGTGCCAGTAGTATAGGGACAGGCTTAGAAAAACTGTTTTTT.